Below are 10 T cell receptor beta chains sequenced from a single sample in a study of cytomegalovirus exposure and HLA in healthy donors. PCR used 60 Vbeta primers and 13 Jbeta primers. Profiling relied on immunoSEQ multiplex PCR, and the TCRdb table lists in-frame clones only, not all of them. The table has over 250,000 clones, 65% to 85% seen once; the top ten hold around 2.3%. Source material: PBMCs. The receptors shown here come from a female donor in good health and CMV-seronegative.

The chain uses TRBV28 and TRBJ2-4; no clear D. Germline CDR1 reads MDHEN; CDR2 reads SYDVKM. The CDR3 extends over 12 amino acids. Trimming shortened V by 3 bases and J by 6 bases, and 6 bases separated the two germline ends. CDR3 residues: CASSFPGNIQYF. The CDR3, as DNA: TGTGCCAGCAGTTTCCCCGGAAACATTCAGTACTTC.

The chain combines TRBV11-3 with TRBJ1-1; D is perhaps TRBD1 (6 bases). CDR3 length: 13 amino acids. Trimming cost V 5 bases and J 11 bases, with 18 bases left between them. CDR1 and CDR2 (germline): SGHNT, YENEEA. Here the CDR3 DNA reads TGTGCCAGCAGCACGAGGGGGGGGACGGAGGCTTTCTTT. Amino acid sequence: CASSTRGGTEAFF. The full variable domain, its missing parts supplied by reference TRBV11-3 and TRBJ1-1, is EAGVVQSPRYKIIEKKQPVAFWCNPISGHNTLYWYLQNLGQGPELLIRYENEEAVDDSQLPKDRFSAERLKGVDSTLKIQPAELGDSAVYLCASSTRGGTEAFFGQGTRLTVV.

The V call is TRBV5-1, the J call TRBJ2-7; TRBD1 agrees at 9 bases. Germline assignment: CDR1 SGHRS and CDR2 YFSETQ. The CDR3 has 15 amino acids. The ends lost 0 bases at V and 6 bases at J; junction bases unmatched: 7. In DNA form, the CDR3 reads TGCGCCAGCAGCTTGGACGGGACAGGGTCTGCCGAGCAGTACTTC. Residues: CASSLDGTGSAEQYF.

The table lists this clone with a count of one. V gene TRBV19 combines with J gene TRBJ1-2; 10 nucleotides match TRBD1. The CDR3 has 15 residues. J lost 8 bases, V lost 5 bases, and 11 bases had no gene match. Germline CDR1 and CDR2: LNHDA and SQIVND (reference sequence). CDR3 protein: CASSLLPTGGEGYTF. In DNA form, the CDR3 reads TGTGCCAGTAGTCTCCTCCCGACAGGGGGCGAAGGCTACACCTTC.

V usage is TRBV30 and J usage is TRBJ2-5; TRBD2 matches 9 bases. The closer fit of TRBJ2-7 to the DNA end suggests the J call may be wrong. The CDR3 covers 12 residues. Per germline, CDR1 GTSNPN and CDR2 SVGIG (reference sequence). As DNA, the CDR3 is TGTGCCTGGAGGACTAGCGGCTACGAGCAGTACTTC. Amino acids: CAWRTSGYEQYF.

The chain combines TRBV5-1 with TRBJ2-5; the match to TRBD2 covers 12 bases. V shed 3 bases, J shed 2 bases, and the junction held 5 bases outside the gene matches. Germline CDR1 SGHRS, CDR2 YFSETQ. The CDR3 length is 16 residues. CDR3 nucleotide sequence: TGCGCCAGCAGCTCGACTAGCGGGAGACCGCAAGAGACCCAGTACTTC. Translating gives CASSSTSGRPQETQYF.

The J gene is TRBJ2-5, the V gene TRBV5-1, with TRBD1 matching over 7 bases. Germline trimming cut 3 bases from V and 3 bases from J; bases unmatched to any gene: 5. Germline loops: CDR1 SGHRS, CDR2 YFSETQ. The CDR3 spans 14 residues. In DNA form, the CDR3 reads TGCGCCAGCAGCTCTACAGGGGTGAAAGAGACCCAGTACTTC. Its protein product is CASSSTGVKETQYF.

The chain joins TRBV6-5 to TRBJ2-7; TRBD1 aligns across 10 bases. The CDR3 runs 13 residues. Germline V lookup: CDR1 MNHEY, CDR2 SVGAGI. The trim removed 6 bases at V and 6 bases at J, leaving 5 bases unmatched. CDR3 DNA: TGTGCCAGCAGACGACAGGGGGCCCTCGAGCAGTACTTC. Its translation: CASRRQGALEQYF.

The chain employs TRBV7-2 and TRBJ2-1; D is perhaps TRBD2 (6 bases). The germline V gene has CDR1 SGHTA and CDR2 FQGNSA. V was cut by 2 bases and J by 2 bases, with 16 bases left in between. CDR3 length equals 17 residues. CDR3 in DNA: TGTGCCAGCAGCTTACGTGTCTCCGGGAGAACCTACAATGAGCAGTTCTTC. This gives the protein CASSLRVSGRTYNEQFF.

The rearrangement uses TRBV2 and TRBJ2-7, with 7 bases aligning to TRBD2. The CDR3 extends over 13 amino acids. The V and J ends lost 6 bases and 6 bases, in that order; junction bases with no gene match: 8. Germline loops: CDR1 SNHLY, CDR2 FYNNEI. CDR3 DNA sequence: TGTGCCAGCAGGCGGGAGTCCTTTGGCGAGCAGTACTTC. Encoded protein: CASRRESFGEQYF.